This entry concerns a single TCR beta chain. Its antigen specificity is not known. Base qualities are not recorded, but no much larger clone differs from it by a single base. At the junction V is shortened by 1 base and J by 10 bases, with 10 bases in between. The CDR3 starts with the cysteine, ends with the phenylalanine, and has 13 residues. The CDR3 DNA has 39 bases and is translated from base 1. According to the germline V gene, CDR1 reads MDHEN and CDR2 reads SYDVKM. The sample is drawn from a study of cytotoxic CD8 clonotypes in ibrutinib-treated CLL (dated by TCRdb to about 2021). Study-level background: The cohort included around 15 treatment-naive and 11 to 12 relapsed/refractory patients; some 18 were IGHV unmutated. Responses were partial in around 25 patients and complete in 2; after median approximately 69 months follow-up, 14 stayed in remission and about 12 progressed. Longitudinal samples were obtainable from about 30% of the 86 participants in the trial. Response samples were obtained after a median of 12 months of treatment, with a range of roughly 6 to 36 months. An average of 255,043 productive templates and tens of thousands of productive rearrangements was obtained per sample. Cryopreserved peripheral blood mononuclear cells were collected at three points: before therapy, at response, and at either sustained remission or disease progression. Patients were still on ibrutinib when every remission and progressive disease sample was collected. Overall results and qualifications from the work: At baseline, clonality was higher than in age-matched healthy donors and showed a strong correlation with circulating CD8+ T-cell counts. At ibrutinib response clonality went up, during sustained remission it held steady, and at progression it dropped back toward baseline. Public clonotypes were found to be uncommon and were observed to contract or remain stable during treatment; the increase in clonality was shown to reflect expansion of private clonotypes at ibrutinib response. Sustained-remission and progressing patients did not have matched sampling times, and lymph node repertoires were not examined.

A MiSeq instrument was used for deep resolution sequencing, which targeted depths ranging from 1 in 1 million up to 1 in 200,000 T cells, with coverage averaging 10x for each clonotype. TCR beta libraries were generated with the immunoSEQ hsTCRB Kit. As for the original processing: The data were analyzed with ImmunoSEQ Analyzer and ImmunoSEQ Data Assistant, and V, D and J gene assignments followed IMGT definitions. Clonality, which ranges from 0 to 1, was calculated by subtracting the normalized Shannon entropy of productive rearrangement frequencies from one. Only overrepresented clonotypes making up at least 0.05% of the repertoire of each patient were included in the public clonotype analysis. About a dozen age-matched healthy donor repertoires from immuneACCESS served as clonality controls. TCRdb limited this immuneACCESS table to in-frame rearrangements with V and J called. A share of clones is missing; checked studies link under half to unresolved V genes, and the rest is unexplained. V, J and clone size reflect that table, while D and trimming were determined from the DNA. The sample table lists tens of thousands of clones, approximately 87% of them with a count of one. The top ten clones comprise about two fifths of the sample.

The time point label of this sample denotes: roughly 2 years on ibrutinib. For TCR beta library preparation, around 2.2 micrograms of genomic DNA was extracted from cryopreserved PBMCs. Longitudinal blood samples from CLL patients receiving ibrutinib monotherapy were subjected to high-throughput TCR beta sequencing. The patients took part in an open-label, single-center phase 2 trial of ibrutinib monotherapy. The sequence was collected from a human donor with chronic lymphocytic leukemia. The sequence links TRBV28 to TRBJ1-4; the D gene identity is not certain. The sample consisted of PBMCs, taken after 24 months of ibrutinib treatment. The DNA sequence reads TGTGCCAGCAGTTTATCTTGGGGAGGAAAACTGTTTTTT. It encodes CASSLSWGGKLFF.